These T cell receptor beta chains were read from a single sample in a study of metastatic and nonmetastatic thyroid tumors. TCRdb redid the clone calls on the PCR reads using MiXCR. The table records tens of thousands of clones, roughly a fifth of them present only once. Sequencing was performed on blood. Every receptor here comes from a female donor with papillary thyroid cancer or a benign thyroid nodule (not recorded which). Some clones in this sample may be carry-over from other donors' samples. The CDR3 runs from the conserved cysteine through the conserved F or W. The D gene is left open where the match is weak. Only some rows state a clone size, as once, few, many or a class for expanded clones.

cdr3_nt cdr3_aa v_call cdr3_length clone_size d_call j_call
TGTGCCACCAGTGATTTAACTAGCGGGAGTGTAGATACGCAGTATTTT CATSDLTSGSVDTQYF TRBV24-1 16 few TRBD2 TRBJ2-3
TGTGCCAGCAGCTTAGAAGTAGGGGTCGGCGATACGCAGTATTTT CASSLEVGVGDTQYF TRBV11-2 15 many NA TRBJ2-3
TGTGCCAGCAGCATTGGGGGCCCTGCGGATTCCTACAATGAGCAGTTCTTC CASSIGGPADSYNEQFF TRBV5-4 17 many NA TRBJ2-1
TGTGCCTGGAGTGTGACAAACACAGATACGCAGTATTTT CAWSVTNTDTQYF TRBV30 13 NA NA TRBJ2-3
TGTGCCAGTATCCCACTCGCGGCTAGCGGGGCTAGCACAGATACGCAGTATTTT CASIPLAASGASTDTQYF TRBV19 18 NA TRBD2 TRBJ2-3
TGCGCCAGCAGAAATCGGGGTTTTTCAGATACGCAGTATTTT CASRNRGFSDTQYF TRBV5-1 14 many NA TRBJ2-3
TGTGCCAGTAGTATTACCAGTTATAGCAATCAGCCCCAGCATTTT CASSITSYSNQPQHF TRBV19 15 many NA TRBJ1-5
TGCGCCAGCAGCTTAAACAGGCCGATGAACACTGAAGCTTTCTTT CASSLNRPMNTEAFF TRBV5-1 15 NA NA TRBJ1-1
TGCAGTGCCCAATCTCGGGGGGGCCTGACAGATACGCAGTATTTT CSAQSRGGLTDTQYF TRBV20-1 15 many TRBD2 TRBJ2-3
TGTGCCAGTACCAGACGGGAGGGAATCACTGAAGCTTTCTTT CASTRREGITEAFF TRBV19 14 many NA TRBJ1-1
TGCAGTGCTAGAGGCCGGGACAGGGGTATCTACGAGCAGTACTTC CSARGRDRGIYEQYF TRBV20-1 15 many TRBD1 TRBJ2-7
TGTGCCAGCAGCTCCCCCCCGGGTACCTACGAGCAGTACTTC CASSSPPGTYEQYF TRBV7-8 14 NA NA TRBJ2-7
TGCAGTGCTATTCTAGCAGGGGGCTCTGGGGCCAACGTCCTGACTTTC CSAILAGGSGANVLTF TRBV20-1 16 many TRBD1 TRBJ2-6
TGTGCCAGCAGGACTAGCGGGGGAAATACGCAGTATTTT CASRTSGGNTQYF TRBV6-4 13 few TRBD2 TRBJ2-3
TGTGCCAGCAGTTTAGCGGCAGTAGCTAGCTATGGCTACACCTTC CASSLAAVASYGYTF TRBV28 15 few NA TRBJ1-2
TGTGCCAGCAGTCCGACTGAAAGGAGGGTCTACGAGCAGTACTTC CASSPTERRVYEQYF TRBV2 15 few NA TRBJ2-7
TGTGTCAGTAGTGTATACCGGGAGGGAAACATTCAGTACTTC CVSSVYREGNIQYF TRBV19 14 many TRBD2 TRBJ2-4
TGTGCCAGCAATCCAGCGGGGGGGCCGGTGTATGACATTCAGTACTTC CASNPAGGPVYDIQYF TRBV6-2/TRBV6-3 16 many TRBD2 TRBJ2-4
TGCAGTGCTAGCGAGAGGGGTTGGCTCACTGAAGCTTTCTTT CSASERGWLTEAFF TRBV20-1 14 many NA TRBJ1-1
TGTGCCAGCAGTTTGGGGACTAGCCCCTACAATGAGCAGTTCTTC CASSLGTSPYNEQFF TRBV27 15 few TRBD2 TRBJ2-1
TGTGCCAGCAGTTCGACTAGCGGGGTTTTGACCCAGTACTTC CASSSTSGVLTQYF TRBV6-1 14 medium-sized TRBD2 TRBJ2-5
TGTGCCAGCAGATCCGTGGTCGGTGCTAGCACAGATACGCAGTATTTT CASRSVVGASTDTQYF TRBV6-2/TRBV6-3 16 few NA TRBJ2-3
TGTGCCAGCAGTCTACGGATCACTAGCGTGCAGTACTTC CASSLRITSVQYF TRBV12-3/TRBV12-4 13 many TRBD2 TRBJ2-7
TGTGCCAGCAGTTCTAGCGGTAAACTAGCCAAAAACACTCAGTACTTC CASSSSGKLAKNTQYF TRBV27 16 many TRBD2 TRBJ2-4
TGTGCCACCAGCAGAGTTCTGATCGGCAGGGGGCTTCGTAATTCACCCCTCCACTTT CATSRVLIGRGLRNSPLHF TRBV15 19 many TRBD1 TRBJ1-6
TGTGCCAGCAGCCAAGGGGTCTCTGGAAACACCATATATTTT CASSQGVSGNTIYF TRBV3-1 14 NA NA TRBJ1-3
TGTGCCAGCAGCTTAGGTATTAGCGCCACCGGGGAGCTGTTTTTT CASSLGISATGELFF TRBV11-2 15 many NA TRBJ2-2
TGCAGTGCTAGAGACCGGACTGCTGCGAACACCGGGGAGCTGTTTTTT CSARDRTAANTGELFF TRBV20-1 16 many NA TRBJ2-2
TGTGCCAGCAGTGAGACGGGGAATTCACCCCTCCACTTT CASSETGNSPLHF TRBV28 13 NA NA TRBJ1-6
TGTGCCAGCAGCGTAGAGGACAGCTACGGGTCGGCTTTCTTT CASSVEDSYGSAFF TRBV9 14 NA NA TRBJ1-1
TGTGCCAGCACGCAGGGGGCGTATGAAGCTTTCTTT CASTQGAYEAFF TRBV6-1 12 many TRBD1 TRBJ1-1
TGTGCCAGTAGCGACAGGGTTTTAGAGACCCAGTACTTC CASSDRVLETQYF TRBV19 13 NA TRBD1 TRBJ2-5
TGCAGTACTAGAGAGGCGGCGGGGGGGCTGAAGACCCAGTACTTC CSTREAAGGLKTQYF TRBV20-1 15 many TRBD2 TRBJ2-5
TGTGCCACCAGTGGTAGTGACGGCAGGGGGGGAGAGACCCAGTACTTC CATSGSDGRGGETQYF TRBV24-1 16 many NA TRBJ2-5
TGTGCCAGCAGTGACTCGACGGACAGGGGATCAGGTGAGCAGTTCTTC CASSDSTDRGSGEQFF TRBV6-4 16 NA TRBD1 TRBJ2-1
TGTGCCAGCAGTTATGACAAGACGTACAAGCAGTACTTC CASSYDKTYKQYF TRBV6-6 13 few NA TRBJ2-7
TGTGCCAGCAGCGGAGGACAGAACTCCTATAATTCACCCCTCCACTTT CASSGGQNSYNSPLHF TRBV9 16 many NA TRBJ1-6
TGTGCCAGCAGCGGCGGTGGGGGAAGGAGTGCAGATACGCAGTATTTT CASSGGGGRSADTQYF TRBV9 16 many NA TRBJ2-3
TGTGCCAGCAGCATGTCAGGAGTTGGCGAGCAGTTCTTC CASSMSGVGEQFF TRBV7-2 13 many NA TRBJ2-1
TGTGCCAGCGAAGCCGGTCGGGGGGGGCCCAGAGATGAGCAGTTCTTC CASEAGRGGPRDEQFF TRBV4-2 16 many TRBD2 TRBJ2-1
TGTGCCAGCAGTGACTCCGACGGTTATACGCAGTATTTT CASSDSDGYTQYF TRBV6-5 13 NA NA TRBJ2-3
TGTGCCAGCAGTGAAGCGAAGGGACAGGACTACTACTATGGCTACACCTTC CASSEAKGQDYYYGYTF TRBV6-1 17 NA TRBD1 TRBJ1-2
TGTGCCAGCAGTGACTCCTGGGGACAGCCCAATGAGCAGTTCTTC CASSDSWGQPNEQFF TRBV6-5 15 few TRBD1 TRBJ2-1
TGTGCCAGCTCAGACCTCCACGGGGGCGGTACCGGGGAGCTGTTTTTT CASSDLHGGGTGELFF TRBV6-2/TRBV6-3 16 many NA TRBJ2-2